The source of this T cell receptor (beta chain) is a study of blood T cell repertoires in COVID-19. Overall study context: The study drew acute and convalescent COVID-19 samples from the United States, Italy and Spain. The analysed material was cDNA or gDNA that came from T cells, B-cell-depleted T cells, or PBMCs.

Original processing notes: Nucleated cell counts were estimated from reference gene primer amplification. The method was immunoSEQ multiplex PCR; TCRdb's version includes in-frame clones alone and lacks a portion of them. That table furnishes V, J and clone size, whereas the DNA furnished D and trimming. This table has 150,000 to 200,000 clones, more than 70% appearing once. Between the trimmed V and J ends, which lost 4 bases and 5 bases, there was a span of 22 bases. This CDR3 is 16 amino acids long. CDR1 is SGHNT, CDR2 YYREEE, per germline (reference sequence). This TCR was sampled from a man aged 35-49 years with active or convalescent COVID-19. The J gene is TRBJ2-7, the V gene TRBV5-4, with D tentatively TRBD1 (9 bases). What was sequenced was peripheral blood. CDR3 in DNA: TGTGCCAGCAGCGAGGGGACTAGGACAGGGGACCACGAGCAGTACTTC. It encodes CASSEGTRTGDHEQYF.